This T cell receptor (beta chain) comes out of a study of shared clonotypes between healthy human individuals. Whole-study results and caveats: What naive subsets generally showed was a larger estimated richness than memory subsets showed.

CD8 cells classed as naive were CD45RO-negative and positively selected for CCR7, excluding terminally differentiated effector memory CD45RA+ cells. DNA at 150 to 250 ng, about 30,000 T cell genomes, went into sorted-subset replicate PCRs. Libraries were prepared by immunoSEQ multiplex PCR; TCRdb keeps only in-frame clonotypes and omits some of them. The profile covers roughly 650,000 clones, with approximately 96% appearing a single time and roughly 0.12% taken by the ten largest. V trimming: 6 bases; J trimming: 5 bases; junction bases outside the gene matches: 8. CDR1 MNHEY and CDR2 SMNVEV come from the germline V gene (reference sequence). The CDR3 is 15 amino acids. This clone came up once. Its specificity is unknown.

The TCR originated in a woman in her twenties or thirties in good health. Sequencing used naive CD8+ T cells sorted from blood. This chain connects TRBV27 to TRBJ2-2, with TRBD1 matching 8 bases. The CDR3 sequence: CASRSRTGNTGELFF. CDR3 bases: TGTGCCAGCAGATCTAGGACAGGGAATACCGGGGAGCTGTTTTTT.